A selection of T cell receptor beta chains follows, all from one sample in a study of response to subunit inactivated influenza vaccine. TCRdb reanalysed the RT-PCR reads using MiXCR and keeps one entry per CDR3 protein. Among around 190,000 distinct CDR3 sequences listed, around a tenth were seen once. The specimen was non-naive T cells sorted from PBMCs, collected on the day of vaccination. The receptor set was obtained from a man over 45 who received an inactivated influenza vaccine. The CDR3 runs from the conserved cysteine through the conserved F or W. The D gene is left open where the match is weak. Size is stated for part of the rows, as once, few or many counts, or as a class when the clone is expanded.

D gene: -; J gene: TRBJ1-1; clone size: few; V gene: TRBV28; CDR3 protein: CASSLRGRMVGTEAFF; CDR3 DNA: TGTGCCAGCAGTTTACGGGGGCGAATGGTTGGCACTGAAGCTTTCTTT
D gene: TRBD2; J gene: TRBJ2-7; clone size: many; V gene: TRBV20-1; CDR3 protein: CSASRGTSGRYEQYF; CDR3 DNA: TGCAGTGCTTCCCGCGGGACTAGCGGGAGGTACGAGCAGTACTTC
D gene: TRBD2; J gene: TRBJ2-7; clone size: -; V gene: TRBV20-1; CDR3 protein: CSATGLAGGYEQYF; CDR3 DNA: TGCAGTGCCACCGGACTAGCGGGAGGGTACGAGCAGTACTTC
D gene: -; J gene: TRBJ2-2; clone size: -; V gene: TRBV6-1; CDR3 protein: CASSEVDRGVFGELFF; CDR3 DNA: TGTGCCAGCAGTGAAGTGGACAGAGGTGTGTTCGGGGAGCTGTTTTTT
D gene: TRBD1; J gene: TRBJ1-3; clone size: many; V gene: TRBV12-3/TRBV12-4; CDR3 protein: CASSFNRGRGNTIYF; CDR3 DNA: TGTGCCAGCAGTTTCAACAGGGGTAGAGGAAACACCATATATTTT
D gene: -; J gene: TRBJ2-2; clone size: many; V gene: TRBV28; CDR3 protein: CASSLQNTGELFF; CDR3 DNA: TGTGCCAGCAGCCTACAAAACACCGGGGAGCTGTTTTTT
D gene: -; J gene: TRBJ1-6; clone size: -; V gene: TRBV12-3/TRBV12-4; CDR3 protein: CASSLTGLGSPLHF; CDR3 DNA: TGTGCCAGCAGTTTGACTGGCTTAGGTTCACCCCTCCACTTT
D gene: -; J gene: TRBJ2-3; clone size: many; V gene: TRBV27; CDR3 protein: CASSFQVTDTQYF; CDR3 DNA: TGTGCCAGCAGTTTCCAGGTCACAGATACGCAGTATTTT
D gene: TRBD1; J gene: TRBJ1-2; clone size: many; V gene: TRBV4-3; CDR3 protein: CASSQGQGAANYGYTF; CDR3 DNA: TGCGCCAGCAGCCAAGGACAGGGGGCGGCTAACTATGGCTACACCTTC
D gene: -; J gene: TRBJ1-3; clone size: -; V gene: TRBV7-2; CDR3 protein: CASSVGGYSGNTIYF; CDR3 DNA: TGTGCCAGCTCCGTCGGGGGGTATTCTGGAAACACCATATATTTT
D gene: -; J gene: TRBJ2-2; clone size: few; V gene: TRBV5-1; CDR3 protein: CASSLKGTYTGELFF; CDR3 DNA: TGCGCCAGCAGCTTGAAGGGAACTTACACCGGGGAGCTGTTTTTT
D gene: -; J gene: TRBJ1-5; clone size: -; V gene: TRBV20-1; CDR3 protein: CSASGGWKPQHF; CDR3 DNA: TGCAGTGCGAGTGGAGGGTGGAAGCCCCAGCATTTT
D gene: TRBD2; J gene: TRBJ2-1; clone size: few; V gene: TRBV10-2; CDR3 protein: CASISSGSSYNEQFF; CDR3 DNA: TGCGCCAGCATCAGTAGCGGGAGCTCCTACAATGAGCAGTTCTTC
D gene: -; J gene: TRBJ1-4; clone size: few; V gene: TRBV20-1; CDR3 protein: CSARDTANEKLFF; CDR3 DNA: TGCAGTGCTAGAGACACAGCAAACGAAAAACTGTTTTTT
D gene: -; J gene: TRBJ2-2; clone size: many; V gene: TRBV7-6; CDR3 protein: CASSLEGDLMTGELFF; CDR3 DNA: TGTGCCAGCAGCTTAGAGGGAGACCTAATGACCGGGGAGCTGTTTTTT
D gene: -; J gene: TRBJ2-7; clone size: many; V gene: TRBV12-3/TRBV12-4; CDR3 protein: CASSFGAGVREQYF; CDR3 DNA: TGTGCCAGCAGTTTCGGGGCAGGCGTCCGGGAGCAGTACTTC